This T cell receptor beta chain was profiled in a study of breast tumors, draining lymph nodes, adjacent tissues. This clonotype was recorded at least ten times. Its antigen is unidentified. General study findings and limits: Data fit most tumor T cells coming from lymph node, expanding in tumor. Tumor repertoires ranked between lymph nodes and nontumor tissue in diversity, with V and J gene preferences.

The CDR3 is 16 residues long. The V gene's germline CDR1 is MNHNS and CDR2 SASEGT. V trimming: 7 bases; J trimming: 1 base; junction bases outside the gene matches: 10. Breast cancer patients provided tissue from their axillary draining lymph nodes. TCRdb independently ran MiXCR on the multiplex PCR reads; one entry per CDR3 protein. In the table there are around 100,000 distinct CDR3 sequences, around 20% of which are singletons. The chain uses TRBV6-1 and TRBJ2-7; 10 bases line up with TRBD2. The origin of this receptor is a female donor with breast cancer. Some clones in this sample may be carry-over from other donors' samples. Source material: axillary lymph node tissue. The CDR3 coding sequence is TGTGCCAGCAAACCACTCGGGACTAGCGTTTCCTACGAGCAGTACTTC. Amino acids: CASKPLGTSVSYEQYF.